This T cell receptor beta chain came from a study of response to subunit inactivated influenza vaccine. Turning to this clonotype: As yet, its antigen is unknown.

The V segment lost 3 bases and the J segment 6 bases; nucleotides outside the gene matches: 7. The CDR3 loop spans 15 amino acids. Germline loops: CDR1 SGHDT, CDR2 YYEEEE. TCRdb ran MiXCR on the RT-PCR reads and lists one entry per CDR3 protein. The table lists about 150,000 distinct CDR3 sequences, about 10% of them singletons. General study findings and limits: Authors suggested each seasonal influenza vaccination recruits few new T cells.

The chain links TRBV5-6 to TRBJ2-1; TRBD2 aligns across 9 bases. The sequence came from a man aged 50 to 69 who received an inactivated influenza vaccine. The specimen comprised CD8+ T cells sorted from PBMCs, sampled less than 30 months after vaccination. This CDR3 is CASSWGTSGLNEQFF. CDR3 nucleotides: TGTGCCAGCAGCTGGGGTACTAGCGGGCTCAATGAGCAGTTCTTC.